This TCR beta chain was sequenced for a study of shared clonotypes between healthy human individuals (dated by TCRdb to 2018 to 2021). Regarding the complete study: The cohort comprised a couple of women and three men aged 18 to 49 years. To increase sequencing depth and limit assay-specific biases, TCR repertoire library preparation and sequencing were carried out by different laboratories using diverse techniques. For each donor, CD4 naive and CD4 memory were each run on three plates, CD8 naive on two plates, and CD8 memory on one plate. Leukapheresis yielded between about 0.94 and 8.9 billion PBMCs per donor. Blood TCR repertoires of roughly five healthy adults were deeply sequenced to estimate repertoire size and the extent of clonotype sharing between individuals.

The donors were healthy, HIV-negative adults who had no recently reported acute infections or vaccinations. Every donor was a Caucasian adult living in Nashville, Tennessee, USA. CD4+ T cells were enriched by magnetic negative selection, after which naive cells were positively selected on CD45RA and the negative fraction was taken as the memory subset. Blood was collected by leukapheresis, and PBMCs were isolated by Ficoll-Histopaque density gradient centrifugation and then cryopreserved in liquid nitrogen vapor phase. Analytical flow cytometry was used to check the purity and quantity of every magnetically sorted T cell population. From each sorted fraction, genomic DNA was isolated and quantified by UV absorbance on a Nanodrop 2000c. General findings and caveats noted by the study authors: Pairwise subsampling indicated that sequencing depth was expected to affect the degree of clonotype sharing among donors. Rarefaction of sorted-subset datasets indicated incomplete sequencing despite the large sequencing depth. Because the study included a small number of donors, the genetic and exposure-history diversity represented was limited. Higher generation probabilities were observed for clonotypes shared by all four sorted-subset donors than for non-shared clonotypes. Only blood was sampled, and tissue TCR repertoires likely differ from those in blood. Naive subsets generally had larger estimated clonotype richness than memory subsets. Sharing across several donors was observed for approximately 5% of naive CD4, over 3% of naive CD8, over 2% of memory CD4, and less than 0.45% of memory CD8 clonotypes.

About this clone: Its antigen remains unidentified. Within one base of it there is no much larger clone, and no base qualities were kept.

V sheds 6 bases and J sheds 2 bases, leaving 17 bases between their ends. The germline V gene yields MDHEN for CDR1 and SYDVKM for CDR2. The CDR3 has 16 amino acids, counting the end cysteine and phenylalanine. Only the CDR3 DNA is retained, 48 bases long and in frame from the first base. TCR CDR3 regions were amplified from genomic DNA by multiplex PCR using the deep immunoSEQ assay. Extracted genomic DNA from each cell subset was spread evenly across all wells of several immunoSEQ 96-well plates, with each plate serving as a replicate. For sorted subsets, about 0.2 ug genomic DNA, equal to tens of thousands of T cell genomes, was loaded into each replicate PCR. Purified libraries were quantified with a Qubit 3.0 fluorometer, sized on a Bioanalyzer 2100, and re-quantified with the KAPA Library Quantification kit. Every immunoSEQ 96-well plate was sequenced on a separate single-read 150-cycle Illumina NextSeq 550 flow cell. Regarding the original processing steps: Because only junctional sequences without quality scores were contained in the immunoSEQ output, filtering matching that applied to full-length reads could not be performed. Sequences were annotated with PyIR, a Python wrapper for IgBLAST v1.9, using IMGT germline references to assign V/J genes and CDR3. Reads were removed for weak V/J assignments (E-value above 1e-6), missing CDR3, stop codons, out-of-frame junctions, or ambiguous translated residues. V3J clonotypes were defined as sequences sharing the same inferred V gene, J gene, and CDR3 amino acid sequence. Percentage overlap between repertoires was calculated by dividing the number of shared unique clonotypes by the size of the smaller repertoire. RTK rarefaction, the Chao1 estimator, and Recon v2.1 estimates of unobserved clonotypes were used to assess repertoire richness. Generation probabilities were computed with OLGA for all TCRbeta clonotypes obtained by the gDNA method from several donors. The table was pulled from immuneACCESS by TCRdb, which kept in-frame rearrangements only. Such tables lose some clones; where checked, under half of the loss comes from unresolved V genes, and the rest has no known cause. V, J and clone size reflect that table, while D and trimming were determined from the DNA. The table for this sample lists approximately 1.1 million clones; about 80% of them were counted only once. The top ten clonotypes cover 0.4% to 0.55% of the sample.

Sequencing was performed on memory CD4+ T cells from PBMCs. Read against the paper, the sample's cell subset or site label means: CD45RA-negative fraction. The chain joins TRBV28 to TRBJ1-5; the D gene is perhaps TRBD1, from 5 matching bases. The source is a man between 18 and 35 years old in good health. Some clones in this sample may be carry-over from other donors' samples. Here is the DNA: TGTGCCAGCAGACGACCAGGCAGGGTTGGCAATCAGCCCCAGCATTTT. Its amino acids are CASRRPGRVGNQPQHF.